What follows are 13 T cell receptor beta chains derived from one specimen sequenced in a study of identical twins. From the 5' RACE reads, TCRdb called clonotypes with MiXCR, one entry per CDR3 protein. Seen here are approximately 690,000 distinct CDR3 sequences, roughly 6% observed once, and the top ten hold roughly 1.6%. The sample consisted of naive T cells sorted from blood. These receptors all stem from a man aged 18 to 35 in good health.

This clonotype has ten or more counts. The rearrangement joins TRBV28 to TRBJ2-3; no firm D call. The length of the CDR3 is 12 residues. CDR1 MDHEN and CDR2 SYDVKM come from the germline V gene. Trimming cost V 1 base and J 8 bases, with 7 bases left between them. Here the CDR3 DNA reads TGTGCCAGCAGTTTATTTTTAGCTACGCAGTATTTT. Protein product: CASSLFLATQYF.

This clonotype occurred many times. The chain carries TRBV14 and TRBJ2-1; D is possibly TRBD1 (6 bases). V dropped 5 bases and J dropped 4 bases, with 12 bases sitting between them. CDR1 is SGHDN and CDR2 is FVKESK in the germline V gene. The CDR3 has 14 amino acids. The CDR3 region is CASSAHRDYNEQFF. CDR3 in DNA: TGTGCCAGCAGCGCACACAGGGATTACAATGAGCAGTTCTTC.

The chain employs TRBV28 and TRBJ2-3; 10 nucleotides align to TRBD1. V lost 10 bases and J lost 14; bases outside the gene matches: 18. The CDR3 runs 14 residues. Germline values: CDR1 MDHEN, CDR2 SYDVKM. The CDR3 DNA follows: TGTGCCACCACCGGGACAGGGGTTACAGGCCACGGGTATTTT. Its protein product is CATTGTGVTGHGYF.

In its sample, this clonotype was seen a few times. V and J are TRBV28 and TRBJ2-1; TRBD2 agrees at 7 bases. Germline V lookup: CDR1 MDHEN, CDR2 SYDVKM. The CDR3 contains 15 residues. Trimming removed 7 bases from V and 5 bases from J; junction bases left unmatched: 11. As DNA, the CDR3 is TGTGCCAGCAACCCCCCAACTAGCGTTGACAATGAGCAGTTCTTC. This encodes CASNPPTSVDNEQFF.

Worth noting for this clonotype: Its ends do not fully match the called genes, so a read error is possible. This chain uses TRBV27 with TRBJ2-1, with unresolved D. Germline V gene data show CDR1 as MNHEY and CDR2 as SMNVEV (reference sequence). The CDR3 runs to 14 residues. The CDR3 is CASRALSSYIEQFF. In nucleotides, the CDR3 is TGTGCCAGTCGGGCCCTGAGCTCCTACATTGAGCAGTTCTTC.

Many counts were recorded for this clonotype. This chain joins TRBV6-2 or TRBV6-3 and TRBJ2-1, with 11 bases aligning to TRBD1. Germline CDR1 reads MNHEY; CDR2 reads SVGEGT. This CDR3 comprises 16 residues. Trimming removed 6 bases from V and 7 bases from J; junction bases left unmatched: 11. The CDR3 region has the DNA TGTGCCAGCAGAGGTACACGGGACAGGGGGTGGAATGAGCAGTTCTTC. Its protein is CASRGTRDRGWNEQFF.

This clonotype has only a few counts. This rearrangement joins TRBV12-3 or TRBV12-4 to TRBJ2-7; unclear D gene. V dropped 1 base and J dropped 9 bases, with 10 bases sitting between them. This CDR3 region has 12 residues. The CDR3 region has the DNA TGTGCCAGCAGTTTAGGTGGGATGGGGCAGTACGTC. Amino acids: CASSLGGMGQYV.

This clonotype was observed many times. J is TRBJ2-3 and V is TRBV6-4; D is possibly TRBD2 (5 bases). In germline, CDR1 is MRHNA, CDR2 SNTAGT. Trimming took 3 bases from V and 4 from J, leaving 11 bases between them. The CDR3 runs 14 residues. The CDR3 reads CASSDFPGADTQYF. The CDR3 DNA reads TGTGCCAGCAGTGATTTTCCCGGGGCAGATACGCAGTATTTT.

This clonotype was counted ten times or more. The chain recombines TRBV12-3 or TRBV12-4 with TRBJ2-7; 8 positions agree with TRBD2. Trimming took 3 bases from V and 1 from J; bases not matched to a gene: 5. The CDR3 covers 15 residues. CDR3 nucleotide sequence: TGTGCCAGCAGTTTGGCCCCTAGCGGGTCCTACGAGCAGTACTTC. Its translation: CASSLAPSGSYEQYF.

The gene calls are TRBV29-1 and TRBJ1-2; tentatively, D is TRBD1 (6 bases). CDR1 and CDR2 (germline): SQVTM, ANQGSEA. The CDR3 contains 16 residues. V dropped 7 bases and J dropped 4 bases, with 25 bases sitting between them. CDR3 residues: CSDWGLINPGLYGYTF. The CDR3 DNA is TGCAGCGATTGGGGGCTCATCAACCCAGGACTCTATGGCTACACCTTC.

There are many counts of this clonotype. V is TRBV7-9 and J is TRBJ2-7, with 9 bases fitting TRBD1. The CDR3 has 13 residues. The germline CDR1 and CDR2 sequences are SEHNR and FQNEAQ (reference sequence). Trimming cost V 5 bases and J 6 bases; bases outside gene matches: 5. The CDR3 is CASSAGTGSEQYF. The CDR3 bases are TGTGCCAGCAGCGCCGGGACAGGGAGCGAGCAGTACTTC.

Ten or more counts support this clonotype. DNA for the CDR3: TGTGCCAGCACCATCGAGACTACTCCATTTGTAACCGGGGAGCTGTTTTTT. Residues: CASTIETTPFVTGELFF. J is TRBJ2-2 and V is TRBV7-8, with D tentatively TRBD2 (5 bases). This CDR3 has 17 residues. Trimming cost V 7 bases and J 5 bases, with 23 bases left between them. Germline assignment: CDR1 SGHVS and CDR2 FQNEAQ.

This clonotype was picked up many times. This chain connects TRBV6-1 to TRBJ1-6; 8 bases fit TRBD1. The V gene's germline CDR1 is MNHNS and CDR2 SASEGT. The CDR3 runs 14 residues. V was pared by 5 bases and J by 7 bases, with 4 bases of the junction left unmatched. CDR3 in amino acids: CASSIRGPNSPLHF. Written as DNA, the CDR3 is TGTGCCAGCAGTATCAGGGGGCCCAATTCACCCCTCCACTTT.